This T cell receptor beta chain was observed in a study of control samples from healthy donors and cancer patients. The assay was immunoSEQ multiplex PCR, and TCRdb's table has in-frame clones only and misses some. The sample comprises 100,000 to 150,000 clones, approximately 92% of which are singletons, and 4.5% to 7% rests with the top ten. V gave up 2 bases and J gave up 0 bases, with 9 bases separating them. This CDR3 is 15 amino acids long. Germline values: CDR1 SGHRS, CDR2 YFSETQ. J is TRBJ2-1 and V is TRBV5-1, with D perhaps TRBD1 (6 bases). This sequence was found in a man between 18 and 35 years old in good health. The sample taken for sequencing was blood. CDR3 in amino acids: CASSFSGASYNEQFF. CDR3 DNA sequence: TGCGCCAGCAGCTTTTCAGGGGCCTCCTACAATGAGCAGTTCTTC.